A single sample gave rise to the 15 T cell receptor beta chains below, sequenced in a study of T-cell memory formation after mild COVID-19. MiXCR, run by TCRdb on the 5' RACE reads, gives a single entry per CDR3 protein. The sample has a few hundred thousand distinct CDR3 sequences; 18% are singletons. Sequenced: PBMCs or a T cell subset sorted from them (not recorded which). Receptors originate from a man younger than 35 who had mild COVID-19 (a few samples of this study predate the infection). Cell type and time point are not known.

This chain links TRBV30 with TRBJ2-7; 9 bases are shared with TRBD2. The CDR3 has 18 amino acids. The trim removed 1 base at V and 2 bases at J, leaving 15 bases unmatched. Germline assignment: CDR1 GTSNPN and CDR2 SVGIG (reference sequence). CDR3 nucleotide sequence: TGTGCCTGGAGTGGAGGGATGAACAAGCGGGGGGCTACCTACGAGCAGTACTTC. Its translation is CAWSGGMNKRGATYEQYF.

This clonotype was found a few times. The rearrangement uses TRBV5-6 and TRBJ2-5; either TRBD1 or TRBD2 may fit D (5 bases each). Between the trimmed V and J ends, which lost 4 bases and 6 bases, there was a span of 7 bases. CDR3 size: 11 residues. The germline gives CDR1 SGHDT, CDR2 YYEEEE. This CDR3 is CASSRGQTQYF. In nucleotides, the CDR3 is TGTGCCAGCAGCCGGGGACAGACCCAGTACTTC.

This clonotype has only a few counts. The J gene is TRBJ1-6, the V gene TRBV2, with D possibly matching TRBD1 (5 bases). The CDR3 is 13 amino acids. The germline V gene encodes CDR1 SNHLY and CDR2 FYNNEI. Trimming took 7 bases from V and 7 from J, leaving 11 bases between them. The CDR3 DNA reads as TGTGCCAGCAACCGGGACCTAAATTCACCCCTCCACTTT. This encodes CASNRDLNSPLHF.

The chain is built from TRBV28 and TRBJ2-1; the match to TRBD2 covers 9 bases. Germline lookup yields CDR1 MDHEN and CDR2 SYDVKM. V shed 5 bases and J 4 bases; nucleotides not matched to a gene: 12. The CDR3 covers 17 residues. CDR3 nucleotides: TGTGCCAGCAGTCCCCTACAGGTAGCGGGGGCATACAATGAGCAGTTCTTC. It yields the protein CASSPLQVAGAYNEQFF.

In its sample, this clonotype was seen a few times. The chain uses TRBV10-3 and TRBJ2-3; D unclear. CDR1 is ENHRY, CDR2 SYGVKD, per germline. V lost 0 bases to trimming and J lost 0 bases, with 7 bases between them. The CDR3 is made up of 15 amino acids. The CDR3, as DNA: TGTGCCATCAGTGAGTCGACGGCTAGCACAGATACGCAGTATTTT. Translation gives CAISESTASTDTQYF.

This clonotype was detected many times. The chain combines TRBV7-2 with TRBJ1-1, with 9 bases lining up with TRBD1. CDR1 is SGHTA and CDR2 is FQGNSA in the germline V gene. The V and J ends lost 3 bases and 5 bases, in that order; junction bases with no gene match: 7. The CDR3 totals 15 residues. CDR3: CASSFDGQGRTEAFF. As DNA, the CDR3 is TGTGCCAGCAGCTTCGATGGACAGGGGCGGACTGAAGCTTTCTTT.

DNA for the CDR3: TGTGCCAGCAGTGATGTTGTGATAGCGGGGGTTTACGAGCAGTACTTC. Residues: CASSDVVIAGVYEQYF. The chain couples TRBV6-1 to TRBJ2-7; 9 bases agree with TRBD2. V was clipped by 3 bases and J by 4 bases; unmatched bases: 10. This CDR3 is built from 16 residues. From germline, CDR1 is MNHNS and CDR2 SASEGT.

This clonotype was recorded at least ten times. The V call is TRBV4-1, the J call TRBJ1-5; D perhaps matches TRBD1 (6 bases). With 0 bases removed from V and 7 bases from J, the gap between germline ends came to 13 bases. CDR1 and CDR2 from the germline V gene are MGHRA and YSYEKL. There are 15 residues in the CDR3. This CDR3 reads CASSQEVTGEQPQHF. As DNA, the CDR3 is TGCGCCAGCAGCCAAGAGGTGACAGGCGAACAGCCCCAGCATTTT.

The rearrangement joins TRBV7-2 to TRBJ2-1, with a weak D call TRBD2 (5 bases). The CDR3 loop spans 20 amino acids. The ends were cut back, 5 bases at V and 8 bases at J, with 34 bases in the middle. Germline V gene data show CDR1 as SGHTA and CDR2 as FQGNSA. For the CDR3, the DNA is TGTGCCAGCAGCCTCCCTGAGGCCCGGCCGGGGTCGGTTATGAGCGATGAGCAGTTCTTC. Translating it yields CASSLPEARPGSVMSDEQFF.

A few counts support this clonotype. The rearrangement links TRBV4-1 to TRBJ2-4; 8 bases align to TRBD1. Germline CDR1 reads MGHRA; CDR2 reads YSYEKL. There are 13 residues in the CDR3. The J segment lost 8 bases and the V segment lost 3 bases, leaving 3 bases of the junction unmatched. The CDR3: CASSQTGVDIQYF. CDR3 sequence (DNA): TGCGCCAGCAGCCAGACAGGGGTGGACATTCAGTACTTC.

This clonotype has a handful of counts. The chain joins TRBV6-1 to TRBJ1-3, with D hard to call. Trimming removed 6 bases at V and 0 bases at J, with 12 bases between. In germline, CDR1 is MNHNS, CDR2 SASEGT. The CDR3 sequence is 15 residues long. CDR3 nucleotides: TGTGCCAGCAGCCCGCGGCGCCTCTCTGGAAACACCATATATTTT. Its translation is CASSPRRLSGNTIYF.

The chain employs TRBV20-1 and TRBJ1-2; D unresolved. Germline assignment: CDR1 DFQATT and CDR2 SNEGSKA (reference sequence). V was clipped by 1 base and J by 4 bases, with 13 bases between them. The CDR3 consists of 14 residues. The CDR3, as DNA: TGCAGTGCTAGAGCTTCACTTTTTTCCTATGGCTACACCTTC. Its protein is CSARASLFSYGYTF.

This clonotype showed up just a few times. V usage is TRBV12-3 or TRBV12-4 and J usage is TRBJ1-1; perhaps TRBD1 as D (5 bases). Trimming cost V 4 bases and J 0 bases, with 12 bases left between them. The CDR3 sequence is 15 residues long. CDR3 loop: CASSSSTVMNTEAFF. CDR3 bases: TGTGCCAGCAGTTCCTCGACAGTCATGAACACTGAAGCTTTCTTT.

The chain recombines TRBV9 with TRBJ2-5, with D perhaps TRBD2 (5 bases). This CDR3 is built from 13 residues. Trimming pared 0 bases from V and 3 bases from J, leaving 6 bases between. The germline V gene has CDR1 SGDLS and CDR2 YYNGEE. The CDR3 is CASSVGEKETQYF. CDR3 DNA sequence: TGTGCCAGCAGCGTAGGGGAGAAAGAGACCCAGTACTTC.

This clonotype was observed a few times. The chain joins TRBV10-3 to TRBJ2-2, with D perhaps matching TRBD2 (5 bases). V was shortened by 7 bases and J by 1 base, with 7 bases between the two germline ends. CDR1 ENHRY and CDR2 SYGVKD come from the germline V gene. The CDR3 totals 13 residues. The CDR3 loop is CAIMRENTGELFF. CDR3 in DNA: TGTGCCATCATGAGGGAGAACACCGGGGAGCTGTTTTTT.